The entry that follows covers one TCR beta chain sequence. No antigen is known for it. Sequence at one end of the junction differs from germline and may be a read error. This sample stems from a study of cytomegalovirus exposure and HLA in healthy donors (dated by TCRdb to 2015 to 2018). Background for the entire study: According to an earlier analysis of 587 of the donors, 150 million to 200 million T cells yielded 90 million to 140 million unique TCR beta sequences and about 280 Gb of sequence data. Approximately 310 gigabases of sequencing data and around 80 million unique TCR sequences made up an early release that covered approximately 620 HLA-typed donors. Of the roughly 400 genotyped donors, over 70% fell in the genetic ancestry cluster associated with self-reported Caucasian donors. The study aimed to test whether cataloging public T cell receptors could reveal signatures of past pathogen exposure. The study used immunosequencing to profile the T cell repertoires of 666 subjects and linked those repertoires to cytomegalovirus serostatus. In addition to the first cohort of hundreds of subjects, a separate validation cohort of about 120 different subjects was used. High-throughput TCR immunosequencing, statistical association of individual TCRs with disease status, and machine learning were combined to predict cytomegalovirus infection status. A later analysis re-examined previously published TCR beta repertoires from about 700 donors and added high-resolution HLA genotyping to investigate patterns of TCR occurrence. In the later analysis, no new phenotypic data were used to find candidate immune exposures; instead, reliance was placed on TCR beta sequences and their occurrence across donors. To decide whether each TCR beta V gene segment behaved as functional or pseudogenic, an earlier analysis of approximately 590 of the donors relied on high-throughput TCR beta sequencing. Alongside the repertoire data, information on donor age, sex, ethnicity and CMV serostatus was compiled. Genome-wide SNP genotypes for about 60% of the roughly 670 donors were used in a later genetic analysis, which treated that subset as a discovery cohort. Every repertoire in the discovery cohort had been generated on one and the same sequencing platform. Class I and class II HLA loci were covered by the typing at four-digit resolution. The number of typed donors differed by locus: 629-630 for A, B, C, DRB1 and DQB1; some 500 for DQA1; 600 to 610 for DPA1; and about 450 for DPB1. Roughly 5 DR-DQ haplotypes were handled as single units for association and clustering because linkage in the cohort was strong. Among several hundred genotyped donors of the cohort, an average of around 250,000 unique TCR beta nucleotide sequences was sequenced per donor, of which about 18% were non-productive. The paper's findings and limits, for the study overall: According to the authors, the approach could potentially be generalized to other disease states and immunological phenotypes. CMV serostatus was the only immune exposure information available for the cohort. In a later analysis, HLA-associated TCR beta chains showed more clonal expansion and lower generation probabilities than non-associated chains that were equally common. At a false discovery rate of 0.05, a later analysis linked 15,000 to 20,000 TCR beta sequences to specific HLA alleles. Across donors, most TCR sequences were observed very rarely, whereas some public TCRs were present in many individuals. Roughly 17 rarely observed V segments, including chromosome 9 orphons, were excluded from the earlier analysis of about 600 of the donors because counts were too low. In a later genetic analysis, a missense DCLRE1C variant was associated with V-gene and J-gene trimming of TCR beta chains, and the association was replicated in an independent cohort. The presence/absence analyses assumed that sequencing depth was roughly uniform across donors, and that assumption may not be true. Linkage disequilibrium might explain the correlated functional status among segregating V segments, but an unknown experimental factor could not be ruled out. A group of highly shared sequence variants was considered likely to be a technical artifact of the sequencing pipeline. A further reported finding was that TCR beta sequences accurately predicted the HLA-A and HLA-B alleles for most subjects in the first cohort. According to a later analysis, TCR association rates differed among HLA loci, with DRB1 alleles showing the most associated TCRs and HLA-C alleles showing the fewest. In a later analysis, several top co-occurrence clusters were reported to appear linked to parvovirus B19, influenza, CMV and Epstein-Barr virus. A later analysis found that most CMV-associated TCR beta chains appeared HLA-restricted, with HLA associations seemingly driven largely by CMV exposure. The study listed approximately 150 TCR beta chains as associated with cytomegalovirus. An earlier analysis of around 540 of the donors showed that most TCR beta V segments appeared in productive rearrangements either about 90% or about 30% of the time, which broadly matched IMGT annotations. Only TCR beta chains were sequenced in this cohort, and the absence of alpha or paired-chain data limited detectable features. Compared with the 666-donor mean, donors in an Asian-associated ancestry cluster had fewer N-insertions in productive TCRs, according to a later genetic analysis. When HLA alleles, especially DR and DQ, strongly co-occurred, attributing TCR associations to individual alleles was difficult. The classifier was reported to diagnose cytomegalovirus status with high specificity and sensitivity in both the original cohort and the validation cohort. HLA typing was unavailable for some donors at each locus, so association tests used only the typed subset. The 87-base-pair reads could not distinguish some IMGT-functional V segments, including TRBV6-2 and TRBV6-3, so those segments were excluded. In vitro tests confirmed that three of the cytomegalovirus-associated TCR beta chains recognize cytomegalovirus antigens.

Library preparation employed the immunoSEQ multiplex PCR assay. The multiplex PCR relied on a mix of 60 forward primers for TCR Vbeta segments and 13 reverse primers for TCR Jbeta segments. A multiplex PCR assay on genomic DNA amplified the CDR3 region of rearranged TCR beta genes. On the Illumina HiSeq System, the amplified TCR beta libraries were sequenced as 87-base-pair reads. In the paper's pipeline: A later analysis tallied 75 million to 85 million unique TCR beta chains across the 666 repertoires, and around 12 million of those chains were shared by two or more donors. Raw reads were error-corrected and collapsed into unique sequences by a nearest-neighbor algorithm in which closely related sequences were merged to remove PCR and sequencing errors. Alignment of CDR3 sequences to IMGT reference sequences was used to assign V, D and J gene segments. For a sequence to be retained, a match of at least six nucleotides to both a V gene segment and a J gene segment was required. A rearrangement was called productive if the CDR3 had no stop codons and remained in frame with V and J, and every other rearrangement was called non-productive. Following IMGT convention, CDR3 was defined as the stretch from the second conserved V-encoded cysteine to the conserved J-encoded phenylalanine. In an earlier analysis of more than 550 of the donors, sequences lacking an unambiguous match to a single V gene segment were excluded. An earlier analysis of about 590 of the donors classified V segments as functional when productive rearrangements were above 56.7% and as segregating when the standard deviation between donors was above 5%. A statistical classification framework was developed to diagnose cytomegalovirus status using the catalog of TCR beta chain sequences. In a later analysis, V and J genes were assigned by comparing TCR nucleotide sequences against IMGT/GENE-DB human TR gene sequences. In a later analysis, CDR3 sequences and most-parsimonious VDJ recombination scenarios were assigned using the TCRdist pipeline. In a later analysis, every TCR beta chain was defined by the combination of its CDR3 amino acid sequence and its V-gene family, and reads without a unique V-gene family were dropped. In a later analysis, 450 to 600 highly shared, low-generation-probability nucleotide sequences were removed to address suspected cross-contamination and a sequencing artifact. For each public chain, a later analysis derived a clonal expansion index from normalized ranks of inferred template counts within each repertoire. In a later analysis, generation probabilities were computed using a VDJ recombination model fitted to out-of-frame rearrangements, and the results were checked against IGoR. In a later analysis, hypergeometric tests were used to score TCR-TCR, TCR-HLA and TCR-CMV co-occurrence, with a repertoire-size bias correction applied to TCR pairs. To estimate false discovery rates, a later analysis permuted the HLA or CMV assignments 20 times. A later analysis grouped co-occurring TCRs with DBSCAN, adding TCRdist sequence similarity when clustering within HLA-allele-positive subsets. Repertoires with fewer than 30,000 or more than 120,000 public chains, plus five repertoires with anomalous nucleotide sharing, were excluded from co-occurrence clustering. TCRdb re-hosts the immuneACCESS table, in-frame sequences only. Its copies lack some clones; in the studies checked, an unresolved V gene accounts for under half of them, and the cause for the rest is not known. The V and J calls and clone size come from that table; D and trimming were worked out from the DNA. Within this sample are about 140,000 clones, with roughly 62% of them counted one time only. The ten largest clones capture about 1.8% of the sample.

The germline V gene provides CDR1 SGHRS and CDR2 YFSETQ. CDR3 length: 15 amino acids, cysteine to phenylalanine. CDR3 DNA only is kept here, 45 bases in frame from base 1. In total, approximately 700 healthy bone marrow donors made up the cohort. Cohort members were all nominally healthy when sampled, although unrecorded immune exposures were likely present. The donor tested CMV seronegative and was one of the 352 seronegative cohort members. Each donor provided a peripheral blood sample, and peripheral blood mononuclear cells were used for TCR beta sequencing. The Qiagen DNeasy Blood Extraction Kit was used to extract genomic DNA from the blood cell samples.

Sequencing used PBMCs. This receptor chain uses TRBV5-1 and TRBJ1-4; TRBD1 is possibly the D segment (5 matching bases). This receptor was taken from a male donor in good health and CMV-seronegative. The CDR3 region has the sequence CASSLWGGTSEKLFF. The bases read TGCGCCAGCAGCTTGTGGGGTGGGACTAGTGAAAAACTGTTTTTT.